The present T cell receptor (beta chain) was sequenced within a study of T cell responses to AZD1222 COVID-19 vaccine (dated by TCRdb to 2020 to 2023). At the level of the whole study: TCR sequencing covered over 230 trial participants: about 210 given two doses of AZD1222 and 26 given two doses of MenACWY control vaccine. Trial participants were enrolled by age into 18-55, 56-69 and 70-plus year subgroups, with roughly 160, 29 and 62 TCR-sequenced participants respectively.

Of note for this clone: Its recognized antigen is unknown. Base-call qualities are not available, and no considerably larger clone is one nucleotide away.

V is clipped by 5 bases and J by 0 bases, and the sequence between their germline boundaries is 13 bases long. The CDR3 numbers 16 residues from cysteine through phenylalanine. Only the CDR3 region is kept as DNA, spanning 48 bases read in frame from base 1. CDR1 and CDR2, per the germline V gene (reference sequence), are MNHEY and SMNVEV. What this sample's time point label stands for: baseline before first vaccination. The sample's treatment or condition label, in plain terms: meningococcal conjugate vaccine given as trial control. The vaccinee samples were drawn from two UK trials, COV001 and COV002, one of which was a single-blind randomized controlled phase 2/3 trial testing AZD1222 (ChAdOx1 nCoV-19) in healthy adults. Trial participant PBMC samples were collected at day 0 and day 28 after the second dose for TCRbeta chain sequencing. The investigation overall reported the following: Reportedly, close to half of the unique spike-specific TCRs recognized epitopes lying outside the regions that are mutated in the B.1.351 and B.1.1.7 variants. In the small 56-69-year group, the increase in depth fell short of significance, most likely because of low power. Participants were mostly white British, with more females than males. The authors suggested clonal diversity may have been underestimated. The vaccine-associated CD4 TCRs covered the entire spike protein, and the dominant responses fell in regions 160-218 and 743-854. Because no day 14 peak-response samples were available, the repertoires could be characterized only after the peak T cell response. After two AZD1222 doses, spike-specific TCR breadth and depth were significantly higher than at day 0 and than in MenACWY recipients. Only six AZD1222 recipients were SARS-CoV-2 seropositive at baseline, limiting conclusions about previously exposed vaccinees.

The CDR3 regions of human TCRbeta chains were analyzed by immunosequencing. Per the authors' processing: Repertoire TCRs were matched against a reference library of SARS-CoV-2-specific TCRs generated with the MIRA antigen-specificity platform. Breadth meant the fraction of unique TCRs that were SARS-CoV-2-associated, whereas depth meant the fraction of total T cells that were SARS-CoV-2-associated. Each spike-specific TCR was assigned to its reactive spike region and to a CD4 or CD8 class using the MIRA data. Log10-transformed breadth and depth values were compared by one-way ANOVA with Sidak's multiple comparisons tests. TCRdb holds this immuneACCESS table with in-frame rearrangements only. Some clones are missing; in checked studies, unresolved V genes explain under half, and the rest has no known cause. V and J calls plus clone size are reproduced from that table; the DNA served to infer D and trimming. Recorded for this sample are 50,000 to 85,000 clones; about four fifths of them occurred a single time. 20% to 30% of the sample is held by the ten biggest clonotypes.

This clonotype was sampled from an adult in good health. Recombination connected TRBV27 to TRBJ2-2, with the D segment identity uncertain. The sample here was peripheral blood, taken on day 0 of MenACWY control vaccination. The nucleotides are TGTGCCAGCAGTCCGATCACATTCGCGAACACCGGGGAGCTGTTTTTT. This gives the protein CASSPITFANTGELFF.